This T cell receptor (beta chain) came from a study of blood T cell repertoires in COVID-19. Study at large: Whether acute or convalescent, the COVID-19 samples came from the United States, Italy and Spain.

Seattle patient enrollment occurred during active infection, with longitudinal follow-up thereafter. Some clones are missing from TCRdb's copy, which holds only in-frame ones; the method was immunoSEQ multiplex PCR. The sample yields 200,000 to 300,000 clones, approximately 92% seen once. This TCR came from a person aged 18 to 35 with COVID-19, enrolled during active disease. Sample: peripheral blood.

CDR3 sequence: CASSDGSGSHNEQFF. DNA for the CDR3: TGTGCCAGCAGTGACGGGTCGGGGTCCCACAATGAGCAGTTCTTC. This chain joins TRBV6-4 and TRBJ2-1; TRBD2 is a possible D gene (5 bases). Trimming pared 2 bases from V and 5 bases from J, leaving 13 bases between. This CDR3 is built from 15 residues. Germline V gives CDR1 MRHNA, CDR2 SNTAGT.